These 15 T cell receptor beta chains were sequenced from one sample in a study of identical twins. TCRdb re-analysed the 5' RACE reads in MiXCR, keeping a single row per CDR3 protein. The top ten clones hold approximately 0.52% of a sample with just over 450,000 distinct CDR3 sequences, 13% to 15% of them seen once. This sample was shared with a second study, whose subject was yellow fever vaccine responses in identical twins.

The specimen sequenced was CD4+ T cells sorted from blood. All receptors come from a woman in her late teens or twenties in good health.

This clonotype appeared a few times. This chain links TRBV14 with TRBJ1-4; no reliable D call. The CDR3 length is 15 residues. Deletions cut 4 bases from V and 8 bases from J, with 17 bases between. Germline CDR1 SGHDN, CDR2 FVKESK. The CDR3 here is CASSPRGDLAEKLFF. In DNA, the CDR3 is TGTGCCAGCAGCCCCAGAGGCGACCTTGCGGAAAAACTGTTTTTT.

CDR3 in DNA: TGTGCCAGCAGCCAACAACTAATTCAGCAGTACTTC. Protein product: CASSQQLIQQYF. The J gene is TRBJ2-7, the V gene TRBV14; D is undetermined. This CDR3 contains 12 residues. V was clipped by 2 bases and J by 8 bases, with 10 bases between them. The V gene's germline CDR1 is SGHDN and CDR2 FVKESK.

The rearrangement joins TRBV20-1 to TRBJ2-6, with TRBD1 identical over 10 bases. The V and J ends lost 6 bases and 8 bases, in that order; junction bases with no gene match: 10. The CDR3 extends over 15 amino acids. Germline lookup yields CDR1 DFQATT and CDR2 SNEGSKA (reference sequence). The CDR3 DNA reads TGCAGTGCCAGACAACCGGGACAGGGGTCCAACGTCCTGACTTTC. Translation: CSARQPGQGSNVLTF.

This clonotype occurred a few times. The chain links TRBV7-3 to TRBJ2-5; a weak D match, TRBD2 (6 bases). This CDR3 has 15 amino acids. V lost 4 bases and J lost 4, with 16 bases in between. CDR1 and CDR2 from the germline V gene are SGHTA and FQGTGA. In nucleotides, the CDR3 is TGTGCCAGCAGCTCTACCGGGACTCAAGGAGAGACCCAGTACTTC. Its protein is CASSSTGTQGETQYF.

This chain uses TRBV5-1 with TRBJ2-3; D is unclear. The V gene lost 0 bases and the J gene lost 1 base, with 12 bases spanning the gap. This CDR3 is built from 16 residues. Germline V gene lookup returns CDR1 SGHRS and CDR2 YFSETQ. CDR3 DNA sequence: TGCGCCAGCAGCTTGGCCTCTCTAGTGGGCACAGATACGCAGTATTTT. This codes for CASSLASLVGTDTQYF.

A few counts support this clonotype. The V call is TRBV10-3, the J call TRBJ1-1; no clear D gene. The CDR3 runs 14 residues. Trimming pared 4 bases from V and 3 bases from J, leaving 12 bases between. The germline CDR1 and CDR2 sequences are ENHRY and SYGVKD. The CDR3 nucleotides are TGTGCCATCAGTGTAAGACCCGGGGACACTGAAGCTTTCTTT. It yields the protein CAISVRPGDTEAFF.

The chain employs TRBV5-1 and TRBJ2-7; the D gene is possibly TRBD1 (6 bases). CDR3 length: 15 residues. Germline V gene sequence: CDR1 SGHRS, CDR2 YFSETQ. The ends were cut back, 5 bases at V and 2 bases at J, with 17 bases in the middle. The CDR3, as DNA: TGCGCCAGCAGACATGACACCGACAGGACCTACGAGCAGTACTTC. Residues: CASRHDTDRTYEQYF.

This clonotype was seen repeatedly, ten times or more. The J gene is TRBJ2-1, the V gene TRBV29-1; D possibly corresponds to TRBD1 (6 bases). CDR3 length equals 15 residues. Deletions cut 1 base from V and 0 bases from J, with 10 bases between. Looked up from germline, CDR1 is SQVTM and CDR2 is ANQGSEA. The DNA for the CDR3 is TGCAGCGTTGAAGGGGGGCCGACCTCCTACAATGAGCAGTTCTTC. This sequence encodes CSVEGGPTSYNEQFF.

This clonotype was detected a few times. This chain uses TRBV11-3 with TRBJ2-1; D gene unclear. CDR1 and CDR2 (germline): SGHNT, YENEEA. V lost 5 bases to trimming and J lost 10 bases, with 15 bases between them. The CDR3 consists of 13 residues. DNA for the CDR3: TGTGCCAGCAGCACCTACCTCGACGGAGAGCAGTTCTTC. Protein product: CASSTYLDGEQFF.

The gene calls are TRBV6-2 or TRBV6-3 and TRBJ2-7; unclear D gene. Looked up from germline, CDR1 is MNHEY and CDR2 is SVGEGT. Trimming shortened V by 5 bases and J by 2 bases, and 10 bases separated the two germline ends. The CDR3 is 13 amino acids. This chain's CDR3 is CASSATTPYEQYF. The CDR3 DNA follows: TGTGCCAGCAGTGCCACTACCCCCTACGAGCAGTACTTC.

This clonotype has just a few counts. This chain connects TRBV4-1 to TRBJ2-1; the match to TRBD2 covers 9 bases. Germline V gene lookup returns CDR1 MGHRA and CDR2 YSYEKL. CDR3 length equals 17 residues. V gave up 4 bases and J gave up 10 bases; unmatched junction bases: 17. In DNA, the CDR3 is TGCGCCAGCAGCCCCCAATCGGGGGGCGGGAGGGGGCAGGAGCAGTTCTTC. Amino acids: CASSPQSGGGRGQEQFF.

This clonotype has more than one count but fewer than ten. The chain recombines TRBV5-6 with TRBJ2-5, with 12 bases lining up with TRBD2. V gave up 3 bases and J gave up 7 bases; unmatched junction bases: 4. Germline CDR1 SGHDT, CDR2 YYEEEE. The CDR3 runs to 14 residues. DNA for the CDR3: TGTGCCAGCAGCTCCAGACTAGCGGGGGTGACCCAGTACTTC. Protein product: CASSSRLAGVTQYF. Full variable domain (outside the CDR3, taken from reference TRBV5-6 and TRBJ2-5): DAGVTQSPTHLIKTRGQQVTLRCSPKSGHDTVSWYQQALGQGPQFIFQYYEEEERQRGNFPDRFSGHQFPNYSSELNVNALLLGDSALYLCASSSRLAGVTQYFGPGTRLLVL.

This clonotype was picked up many times. The chain is built from TRBV29-1 and TRBJ2-7, with unresolved D. Trimming took off 4 bases at V and 5 bases at J, with 12 bases between the two ends. The germline CDR1 and CDR2 sequences are SQVTM and ANQGSEA. This CDR3 is built from 12 residues. The CDR3 region has the DNA TGCAGCGTTGTGCCCACAGTAAACGAGCAGTACTTC. It codes for CSVVPTVNEQYF.

The rearrangement uses TRBV27 and TRBJ2-1; D is undetermined. The CDR3 covers 13 residues. V lost 8 bases and J 10 bases, leaving 18 bases between the germline ends. Per germline, CDR1 MNHEY and CDR2 SMNVEV (reference sequence). CDR3 sequence reads: CASAPGPPTEQFF. The CDR3 coding sequence is TGTGCCAGCGCCCCCGGGCCCCCCACGGAGCAGTTCTTC.

This clonotype has just a few counts. J is TRBJ2-7 and V is TRBV28, with D perhaps assigned TRBD1 or TRBD2 (5 bases each). V lost 4 bases to trimming and J lost 2 bases, with 9 bases between them. The CDR3 spans 13 residues. Germline V gene sequence: CDR1 MDHEN, CDR2 SYDVKM. The CDR3 region is CASSSGRPYEQYF. CDR3 sequence (DNA): TGTGCCAGCAGTTCGGGACGGCCCTACGAGCAGTACTTC.